The entry below gives a single T cell receptor (beta chain) sequence along with its context. V lost 3 bases and J lost 6; bases outside the gene matches: 8. This CDR3 contains 15 residues. CDR1 is MDHEN and CDR2 is SYDVKM in the germline V gene. The method was immunoSEQ multiplex PCR; TCRdb's version includes in-frame clones alone and lacks a portion of them. This sample has tens of thousands of clones, with about 86% found just once. This entry comes from a study of technical replicates of blood from a handful of donors. The material sequenced was PBMCs. This receptor was obtained from a human donor in good health. Some clones in this sample may be carry-over from other donors' samples. J is TRBJ1-2 and V is TRBV28, with 9 bases fitting TRBD1. This chain's CDR3 is CASSFRDRVGNGYTF. CDR3 in DNA: TGTGCCAGCAGTTTCCGGGACAGGGTGGGGAATGGCTACACCTTC.